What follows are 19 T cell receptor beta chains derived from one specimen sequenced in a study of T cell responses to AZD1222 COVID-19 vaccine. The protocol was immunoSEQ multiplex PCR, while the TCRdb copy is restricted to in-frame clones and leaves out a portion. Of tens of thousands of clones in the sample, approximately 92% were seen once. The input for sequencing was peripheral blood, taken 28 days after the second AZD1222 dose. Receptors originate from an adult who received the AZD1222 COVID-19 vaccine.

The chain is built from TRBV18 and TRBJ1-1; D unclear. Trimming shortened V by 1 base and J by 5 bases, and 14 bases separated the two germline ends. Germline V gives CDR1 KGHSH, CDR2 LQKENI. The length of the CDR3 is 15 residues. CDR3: CASSPLQVGSTEAFF. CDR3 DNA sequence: TGTGCCAGCTCACCACTCCAGGTTGGGAGTACTGAAGCTTTCTTT.

CDR3 amino acids: CASRPGLAGGDTQYF. The CDR3, as DNA: TGTGCCAGCAGGCCGGGACTAGCGGGGGGAGATACGCAGTATTTT. This chain links TRBV5-4 with TRBJ2-3; 15 positions match TRBD2. From germline, CDR1 is SGHNT and CDR2 YYREEE (reference sequence). The CDR3 totals 15 residues. The trim removed 5 bases at V and 5 bases at J, leaving 3 bases unmatched. Complete variable domain (other parts from reference TRBV5-4 and TRBJ2-3): ETGVTQSPTHLIKTRGQQVTLRCSSQSGHNTVSWYQQALGQGPQFIFQYYREEENGRGNFPPRFSGLQFPNYSSELNVNALELDDSALYLCASRPGLAGGDTQYFGPGTRLTVL.

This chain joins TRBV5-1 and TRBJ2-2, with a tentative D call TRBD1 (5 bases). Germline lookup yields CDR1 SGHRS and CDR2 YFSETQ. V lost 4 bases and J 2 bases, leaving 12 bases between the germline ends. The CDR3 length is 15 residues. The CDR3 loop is CASSPDSPNTGELFF. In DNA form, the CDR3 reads TGCGCCAGCAGCCCCGACAGCCCAAACACCGGGGAGCTGTTTTTT.

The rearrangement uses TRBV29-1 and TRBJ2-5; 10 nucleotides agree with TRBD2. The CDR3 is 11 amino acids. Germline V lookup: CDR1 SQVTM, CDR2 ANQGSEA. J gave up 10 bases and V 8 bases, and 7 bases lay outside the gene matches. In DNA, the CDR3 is TGCAGCCCCGGGACTAGCGAGGTCCAGTACTTC. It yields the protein CSPGTSEVQYF.

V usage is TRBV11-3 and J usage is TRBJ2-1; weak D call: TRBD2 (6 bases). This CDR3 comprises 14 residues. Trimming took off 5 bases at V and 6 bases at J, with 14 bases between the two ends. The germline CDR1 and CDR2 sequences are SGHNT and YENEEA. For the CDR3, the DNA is TGTGCCAGCAGCACCCACCCGACTAGCAATGAGCAGTTCTTC. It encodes CASSTHPTSNEQFF.

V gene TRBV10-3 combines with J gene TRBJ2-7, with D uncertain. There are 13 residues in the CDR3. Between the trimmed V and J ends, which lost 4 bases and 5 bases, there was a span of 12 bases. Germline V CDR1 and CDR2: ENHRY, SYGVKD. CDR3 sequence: CAISVRVSDEQYF. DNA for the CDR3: TGTGCCATCAGTGTTAGGGTAAGCGACGAGCAGTACTTC.

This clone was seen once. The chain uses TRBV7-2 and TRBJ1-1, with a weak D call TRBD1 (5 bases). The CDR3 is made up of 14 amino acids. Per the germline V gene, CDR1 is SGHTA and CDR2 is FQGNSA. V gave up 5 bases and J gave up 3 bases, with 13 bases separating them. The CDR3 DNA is TGTGCCAGCAGCATGACAGTCGGGGACACTGAAGCTTTCTTT. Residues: CASSMTVGDTEAFF.

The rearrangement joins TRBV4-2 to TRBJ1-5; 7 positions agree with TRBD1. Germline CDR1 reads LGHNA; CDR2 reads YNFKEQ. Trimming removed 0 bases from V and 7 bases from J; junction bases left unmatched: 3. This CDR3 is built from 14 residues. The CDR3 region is CASSQDTGDQPQHF. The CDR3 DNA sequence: TGTGCCAGCAGCCAAGATACAGGGGACCAGCCCCAGCATTTT.

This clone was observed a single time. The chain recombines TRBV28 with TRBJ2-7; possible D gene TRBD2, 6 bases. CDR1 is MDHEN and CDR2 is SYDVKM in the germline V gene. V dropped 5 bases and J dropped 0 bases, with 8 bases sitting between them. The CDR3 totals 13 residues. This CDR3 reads CASSGGNSYEQYF. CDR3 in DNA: TGTGCCAGCAGTGGGGGGAACTCCTACGAGCAGTACTTC.

The CDR3 nucleotides are TGTGCCAGCCTAGCTTGGAGGGGCGGGGTGAGCACAGATACGCAGTATTTT. Its translation is CASLAWRGGVSTDTQYF. V is TRBV5-6 and J is TRBJ2-3; TRBD2 might be the D (6 bases). Germline-derived CDR1 and CDR2 are SGHDT and YYEEEE. The CDR3 totals 17 residues. V lost 7 bases and J 0 bases, leaving 21 bases between the germline ends.

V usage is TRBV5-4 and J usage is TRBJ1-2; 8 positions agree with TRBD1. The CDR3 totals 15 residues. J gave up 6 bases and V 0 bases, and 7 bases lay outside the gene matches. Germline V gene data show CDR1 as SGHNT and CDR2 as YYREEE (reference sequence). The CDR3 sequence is CASSLVSDRAHGYTF. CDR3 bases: TGTGCCAGCAGCTTGGTGTCGGACAGGGCCCATGGCTACACCTTC. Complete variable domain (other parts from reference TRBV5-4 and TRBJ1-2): ETGVTQSPTHLIKTRGQQVTLRCSSQSGHNTVSWYQQALGQGPQFIFQYYREEENGRGNFPPRFSGLQFPNYSSELNVNALELDDSALYLCASSLVSDRAHGYTFGSGTRLTVV.

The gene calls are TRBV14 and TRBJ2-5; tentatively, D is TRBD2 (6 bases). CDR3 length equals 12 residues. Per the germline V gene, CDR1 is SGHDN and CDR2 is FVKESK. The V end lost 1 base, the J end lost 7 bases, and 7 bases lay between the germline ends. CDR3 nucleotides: TGTGCCAGCAGCCAAGGTAGCGGGACCCAGTACTTC. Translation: CASSQGSGTQYF.

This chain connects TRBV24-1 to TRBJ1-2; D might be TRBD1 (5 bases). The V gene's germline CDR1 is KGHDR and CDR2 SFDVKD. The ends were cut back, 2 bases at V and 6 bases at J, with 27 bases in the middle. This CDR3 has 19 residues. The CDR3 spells CATSDCPGPPLRVGNGYTF. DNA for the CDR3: TGTGCCACCAGTGATTGTCCGGGCCCCCCCCTCAGGGTGGGGAATGGCTACACCTTC.

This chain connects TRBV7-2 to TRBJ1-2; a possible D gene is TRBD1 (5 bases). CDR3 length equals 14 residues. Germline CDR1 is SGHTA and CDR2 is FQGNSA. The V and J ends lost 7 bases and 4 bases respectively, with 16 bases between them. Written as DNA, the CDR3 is TGTGCCAGCACCCCCCGAGGGGCCGCCTATGGCTACACCTTC. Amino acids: CASTPRGAAYGYTF.

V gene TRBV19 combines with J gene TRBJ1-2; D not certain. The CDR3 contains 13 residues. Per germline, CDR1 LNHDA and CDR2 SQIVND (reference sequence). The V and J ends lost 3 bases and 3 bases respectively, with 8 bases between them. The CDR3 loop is CASSMAGYYGYTF. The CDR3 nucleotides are TGTGCCAGTAGTATGGCCGGATACTATGGCTACACCTTC.

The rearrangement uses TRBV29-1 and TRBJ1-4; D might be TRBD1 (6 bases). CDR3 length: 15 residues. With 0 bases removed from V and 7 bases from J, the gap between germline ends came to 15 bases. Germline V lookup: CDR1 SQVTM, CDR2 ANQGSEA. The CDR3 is CSVEEVRGLSEKLFF. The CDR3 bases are TGCAGCGTTGAAGAGGTGCGGGGGCTGAGTGAAAAACTGTTTTTT.

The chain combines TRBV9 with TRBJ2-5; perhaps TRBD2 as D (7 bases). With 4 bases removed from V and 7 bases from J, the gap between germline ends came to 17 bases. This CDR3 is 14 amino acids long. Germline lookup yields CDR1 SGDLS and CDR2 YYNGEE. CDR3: CASSPTGREWTQYF. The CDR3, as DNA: TGTGCCAGCAGCCCTACAGGGAGGGAATGGACCCAGTACTTC.

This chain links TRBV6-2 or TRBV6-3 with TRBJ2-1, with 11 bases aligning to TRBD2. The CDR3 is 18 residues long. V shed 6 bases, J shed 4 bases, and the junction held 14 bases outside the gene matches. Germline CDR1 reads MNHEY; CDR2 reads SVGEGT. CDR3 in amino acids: CASSLGGLAGGPYNEQFF. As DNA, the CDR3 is TGTGCCAGCAGCTTAGGAGGCCTAGCGGGGGGCCCTTACAATGAGCAGTTCTTC.

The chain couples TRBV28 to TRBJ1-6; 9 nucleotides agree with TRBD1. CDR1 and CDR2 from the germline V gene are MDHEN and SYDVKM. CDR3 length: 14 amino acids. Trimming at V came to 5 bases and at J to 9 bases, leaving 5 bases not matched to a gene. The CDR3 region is CASSLRDRVSPLHF. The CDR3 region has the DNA TGTGCCAGCAGTCTCCGGGACAGGGTTTCACCCCTCCACTTT.